This entry describes one T cell receptor (beta chain). This entry is derived from a study of blood T cells in healthy people across ages. Study-wide context: About one barcoded beta molecule per two T cells was the capture yield of template switching.

A sample-barcoded 5' primer and a J-beta primer mix were used in a second PCR of roughly 7 to 11 cycles. A template-switch adaptor containing 12 random nucleotides labeled each cDNA molecule. In TCRdb, the 5' RACE reads were re-called with MiXCR into one record per CDR3 protein. Here the sample spans roughly 1,300,000 distinct CDR3 sequences, 45% to 70% being singletons. The CDR3 is 16 residues long. The germline gives CDR1 LGHNA, CDR2 YSLEER. The origin of this receptor is a man aged 18 to 29 in good health. The sample was blood. The V gene is TRBV4-3, the J gene TRBJ2-4, with 7 bases lining up with TRBD1. The J call is uncertain, as TRBJ2-7 better fits the DNA end. The CDR3 reads CASSQARTGAPYEQYF. The CDR3 nucleotides read TGCGCCAGCAGCCAAGCCAGGACAGGTGCGCCCTACGAGCAGTACTTC.